This TCR beta chain was identified in a study of PD-1 blockade in classical Hodgkin lymphoma (dated by TCRdb to 2020 to 2021). Study-level background: Nivolumab dosing was 3 mg/kg intravenously every 2 weeks, continuing until either disease progression or unacceptable toxicity. A peripheral blood immune signature of response to PD-1 blockade in classical Hodgkin lymphoma was defined using TCR beta sequencing and CyTOF. Results the study describes overall, beyond this receptor: Among trial patients, those achieving complete response had baseline diversity similar to that of newly diagnosed patients, while diversity was significantly lower in partial responders and progressors. Baseline TCR diversity was reported as lower in newly diagnosed patients than in healthy donors, and lower still in relapsed/refractory patients. Lower diversity was observed in patients in whom nivolumab was started less than 1 year after ASCT, and these patients were excluded from later analyses so that confounding by immune reconstitution would be avoided. The study was restricted to a single clinical trial cohort, and the causes of repertoire differences, possibly disease activity or prior therapy, were left undefined. CD4+ but not CD8+ TCR diversity rose significantly by C4D1 (p=0.0027 vs p=0.16), most apparent in complete responders (p=0.02).

As to this clone: It lacks a known antigen. Per-base quality was not reported, and no clone a single base away is much larger than it.

CDR3 length: 12 amino acids, cysteine to phenylalanine. The read is trimmed to its CDR3 DNA, 36 bases read in frame from base 1. Cut back by 4 bases and 2 bases, the V and J ends lie 6 bases apart. The germline V gene (reference sequence) gives CDR1 as LNHNV and CDR2 as YYDKDF. The Qiagen DNeasy kit was used to extract genomic DNA both from unsorted PBMCs and from the negatively selected CD4+ and CD8+ fractions. TCR beta CDR3 regions were amplified by immunoSEQ multiplex PCR using primers annealing to V and J segments. Amplification bias was minimized using a synthetic immune receptor repertoire, and residual bias was removed computationally after sequencing. In the authors' own workflow: Repertoire diversity was quantified as the Shannon entropy index using custom Python scripts. Unsorted, CD4+ and CD8+ repertoires were examined separately, except in combined analyses, for which CD4+ and CD8+ sequences were merged in silico. A clone was considered expanded if an increase in frequency of at least 2-fold after treatment relative to C1D1 was found, and a pseudocount of 0.5 was applied to clones undetected at baseline. Singleton clones were defined as clones with 0 or 1 copy at C1D1, and non-singleton clones were defined as clones with 2 or more copies. By matching protein sequences in sorted samples from the same patient, clones expanded in unsorted samples were annotated as CD4+, CD8+ or unknown. Wilcoxon tests were applied to paired samples to test diversity changes from C1D1 to C4D1. The source is immuneACCESS, and TCRdb retained only in-frame sequences with V and J called. Part of the clones is not carried over; for the studies checked, unresolved V genes explain less than half of this, and the remainder is unexplained. V, J and clone size were drawn from that table, and D and trimming were deduced from the DNA. This sample holds more than 50,000 clones; more than 75% were observed only once. The top ten clones comprise approximately 9.9% of the sample.

The time point label, as the study defines it: cycle 1 day 1 (C1D1), immediately before nivolumab initiation. All trial patients had relapsed after autologous stem cell transplantation, with cohorts A, B and C differing in prior brentuximab vedotin exposure. The trial cohort comprised more than 55 patients with relapsed/refractory classical Hodgkin lymphoma whose best overall responses were complete response, partial response or progressive disease. Single-agent nivolumab was administered to trial patients in the multi-cohort phase II CheckMate 205 trial. An independent review committee assessed best overall response by applying the 2007 International Working Group response criteria. Trial PBMCs were obtained immediately prior to nivolumab initiation (C1D1) and on therapy at cycle 2 day 1 and cycle 4 day 1. Peripheral blood was collected in 8 mL Vacutainer Cell Preparation Tubes, from which PBMCs were isolated by centrifugation and then cryopreserved.

The sequenced sample was peripheral blood mononuclear cells (PBMCs), obtained at baseline. The TCR comes from a human donor with classical Hodgkin lymphoma. This chain joins TRBV15 to TRBJ2-7; a tentative D match to TRBD1 spans 5 bases. The bases are TGTGCCACCAGCACGACAGCCTACGAGCAGTACTTC. Translated, this is CATSTTAYEQYF.